Shown below are 21 T cell receptor beta chains from a single sample sequenced in a study of memory CD4+ T cells and cytomegalovirus serostatus. Single viable CD3+CD4+CD8-CD45RO+ cells were sorted as the memory CD4+ T cells. Repertoires were generated with immunoSEQ multiplex PCR, while TCRdb's copy carries only in-frame clones and drops some. The sample has about 80,000 clones, less than 90% seen once. The sequenced sample consisted of memory CD4+ T cells from blood. Source of these receptors: an adult in good health and CMV-seronegative.

This rearrangement joins TRBV2 to TRBJ1-6, with 9 bases identical to TRBD1. Germline V gene lookup returns CDR1 SNHLY and CDR2 FYNNEI. The trim removed 9 bases at V and 9 bases at J, leaving 12 bases unmatched. The CDR3 runs 15 residues. This CDR3 is CARSGTGSGGSPLHF. As DNA, the CDR3 is TGTGCCAGGTCCGGGACAGGGTCGGGAGGTTCACCCCTCCACTTT.

J is TRBJ1-1 and V is TRBV4-1; D perhaps matches TRBD1 (5 bases). This CDR3 contains 19 residues. Looked up from germline, CDR1 is MGHRA and CDR2 is YSYEKL. Trimming left V 3 bases short and J 3 bases short, with 26 bases between. In nucleotides, the CDR3 is TGCGCCAGCAGCCATAAGGTGCGAGACGGGACTCTGAGGGACACTGAAGCTTTCTTT. As protein: CASSHKVRDGTLRDTEAFF.

The chain carries TRBV7-9 and TRBJ2-1; TRBD2 matches at 12 bases. The V gene's germline CDR1 is SEHNR and CDR2 FQNEAQ (reference sequence). V gave up 2 bases and J gave up 7 bases; unmatched junction bases: 9. This CDR3 has 17 residues. The CDR3, as DNA: TGTGCCAGCAGCTTAACGGCTAGCGGGGGGGCTGGTAATGAGCAGTTCTTC. As protein: CASSLTASGGAGNEQFF.

This clone was recorded a few times. The CDR3 is CASSINIDTGELFF. The CDR3 DNA reads TGCGCCAGCAGTATAAACATTGACACCGGGGAGCTGTTTTTT. The chain carries TRBV10-1 and TRBJ2-2, with D unresolved. Trimming removed 5 bases at V and 3 bases at J, with 10 bases between. The germline gives CDR1 WNHNN, CDR2 SYGVQD (reference sequence). The CDR3 extends over 14 amino acids.

This CDR3 reads CASSLGQALAYGYTF. The CDR3 DNA is TGTGCCAGCAGCTTGGGCCAGGCCCTTGCCTATGGCTACACCTTC. The chain employs TRBV5-4 and TRBJ1-2; no clear D gene. V was shortened by 0 bases and J by 4 bases, with 13 bases between the two germline ends. Germline values: CDR1 SGHNT, CDR2 YYREEE (reference sequence). CDR3 length equals 15 residues.

This sequence joins TRBV7-9 and TRBJ2-7; D ambiguous. The V end was cut by 5 bases, the J end by 2 bases, with 4 bases between. The CDR3 is made up of 11 amino acids. Germline lookup yields CDR1 SEHNR and CDR2 FQNEAQ (reference sequence). The CDR3 sequence is CASSITYEQYF. The CDR3, as DNA: TGTGCCAGCAGCATAACCTACGAGCAGTACTTC.

CDR3 DNA: TGTGCCAGCAGCTCCCACCTAGGACAGGGTCAAAATGAGCAGTTCTTC. It yields the protein CASSSHLGQGQNEQFF. V gene TRBV9 combines with J gene TRBJ2-1, with 8 bases fitting TRBD1. The CDR3 extends over 16 amino acids. V trimming: 4 bases; J trimming: 7 bases; junction bases outside the gene matches: 13. Germline CDR1 SGDLS, CDR2 YYNGEE.

This clone was counted once. The CDR3 here is CASFQGGSNTEAFF. As DNA, the CDR3 is TGTGCCAGCTTCCAGGGGGGTTCCAACACTGAAGCTTTCTTT. This sequence joins TRBV5-8 and TRBJ1-1; 7 bases line up with TRBD1. V was clipped by 7 bases and J by 2 bases; unmatched bases: 8. The CDR3 has 14 amino acids. CDR1 and CDR2 from the germline V gene are SGHTS and YDEGEE.

V usage is TRBV6-1 and J usage is TRBJ1-6, with D unresolved. The CDR3 sequence is 17 residues long. V was shortened by 2 bases and J by 2 bases, with 13 bases between the two germline ends. Germline V gene lookup returns CDR1 MNHNS and CDR2 SASEGT. This CDR3 is CASSETIGRTYNSPLHF. The CDR3 bases are TGTGCCAGCAGTGAAACGATCGGGAGGACCTATAATTCACCCCTCCACTTT.

J is TRBJ2-3 and V is TRBV5-4; 9 bases fit TRBD2. Germline V CDR1 and CDR2: SGHNT, YYREEE (reference sequence). With V trimmed by 3 bases and J by 1 base, 3 bases remained unmatched. The CDR3 has 15 residues. CDR3 sequence (DNA): TGTGCCAGCAGCTCAGTAGCGGGGGGCACAGATACGCAGTATTTT. Translated: CASSSVAGGTDTQYF.

The rearrangement uses TRBV9 and TRBJ1-1; no clear D. Germline CDR1 is SGDLS and CDR2 is YYNGEE. The V and J ends lost 4 bases and 6 bases respectively, with 16 bases between them. CDR3 length: 14 amino acids. The CDR3 sequence is CASSPHPTGSEAFF. CDR3 nucleotide sequence: TGTGCCAGCAGCCCACACCCCACGGGTTCTGAAGCTTTCTTT.

The chain employs TRBV2 and TRBJ1-2, with 7 bases aligning to TRBD1. CDR3 length equals 15 residues. The germline V gene has CDR1 SNHLY and CDR2 FYNNEI. V shed 4 bases and J 7 bases; nucleotides not matched to a gene: 12. The CDR3 region is CASSVRGQKGFGYTF. In nucleotides, the CDR3 is TGTGCCAGCAGTGTCCGGGGACAGAAAGGTTTTGGCTACACCTTC.

V usage is TRBV2 and J usage is TRBJ1-1; D not certain. This CDR3 is 13 amino acids long. V lost 4 bases to trimming and J lost 1 base, with 7 bases between them. CDR1 SNHLY and CDR2 FYNNEI come from the germline V gene. The CDR3 DNA sequence: TGTGCCAGCAGTGCGGAGGGGAACACTGAAGCTTTCTTT. Its translation is CASSAEGNTEAFF.

The chain has TRBV18 and TRBJ1-2; 8 bases agree with TRBD1. Trimming took 3 bases from V and 2 from J; bases not matched to a gene: 2. The CDR3 is made up of 14 amino acids. The germline gives CDR1 KGHSH, CDR2 LQKENI. CDR3 in DNA: TGTGCCAGCTCACCCTGGACAGGGAACTATGGCTACACCTTC. It translates to CASSPWTGNYGYTF.

The chain carries TRBV30 and TRBJ1-2; 7 bases map to TRBD1. CDR1 GTSNPN and CDR2 SVGIG come from the germline V gene (reference sequence). The junction had 8 bases not matched to a gene; V was cut back by 0 bases and J by 7 bases. The CDR3 runs to 14 residues. CDR3 in amino acids: CAWSVFRGNSGYTF. The CDR3 DNA sequence: TGTGCCTGGAGTGTATTCAGGGGGAATAGTGGCTACACCTTC.

The chain uses TRBV2 and TRBJ1-1; possibly TRBD1 for D (5 bases). Trimming cost V 6 bases and J 1 base, with 18 bases left between them. The CDR3 loop spans 16 amino acids. Looked up from germline, CDR1 is SNHLY and CDR2 is FYNNEI. The CDR3 spells CASRSANLRGNTEAFF. The CDR3 region has the DNA TGTGCCAGCAGGTCAGCGAATTTAAGGGGGAACACTGAAGCTTTCTTT.

The rearrangement links TRBV18 to TRBJ1-5; D is ambiguous. With 3 bases removed from V and 0 bases from J, the gap between germline ends came to 12 bases. The CDR3 covers 16 residues. Per germline, CDR1 KGHSH and CDR2 LQKENI. CDR3 DNA sequence: TGTGCCAGCTCACCCTGGACGGGAAATAGCAATCAGCCCCAGCATTTT. Residues: CASSPWTGNSNQPQHF.

This clone was seen once. The chain has TRBV11-3 and TRBJ2-1; the match to TRBD1 covers 10 bases. The junction had 6 bases not matched to a gene; V was cut back by 5 bases and J by 5 bases. This CDR3 has 15 residues. Germline assignment: CDR1 SGHNT and CDR2 YENEEA. The CDR3 DNA is TGTGCCAGCAGCCCGGGACAGGGGCCGGACAATGAGCAGTTCTTC. Translated: CASSPGQGPDNEQFF.

This chain uses TRBV4-3 with TRBJ1-2, with 8 positions matching TRBD1. Germline V gene sequence: CDR1 LGHNA, CDR2 YSLEER. The CDR3 totals 14 residues. Unmatched junction bases numbered 5, after V lost 2 bases and J lost 6 bases. CDR3 sequence (DNA): TGCGCCAGCAGCCAACCGGACAGGGCGGATGGCTACACCTTC. This translates into CASSQPDRADGYTF.

A few counts support this clone. The V gene is TRBV18, the J gene TRBJ1-1; D unclear. V was shortened by 6 bases and J by 7 bases, with 21 bases between the two germline ends. From germline, CDR1 is KGHSH and CDR2 LQKENI. The CDR3 is 15 amino acids. The CDR3 here is CASSQSGSPSIEAFF. CDR3 sequence (DNA): TGTGCCAGCTCGCAGTCGGGCAGCCCTTCGATTGAAGCTTTCTTT.

This clone appeared a single time. The V call is TRBV11-2, the J call TRBJ2-7; the D gene could be TRBD1 or TRBD2 (6 bases each). CDR1 SGHAT and CDR2 FQNNGV come from the germline V gene. CDR3 size: 15 residues. The V gene lost 1 base and the J gene lost 2 bases, with 12 bases spanning the gap. The CDR3 region is CASSLVRGATYEQYF. CDR3 coding DNA: TGTGCCAGCAGCTTAGTAAGGGGGGCGACCTACGAGCAGTACTTC.